This TCR beta chain was captured by sequencing in a study of preoperative IRX-2 immunotherapy in early breast cancer. The V gene lost 6 bases and the J gene lost 7 bases, with 12 bases spanning the gap. Germline CDR1 reads SQVTM; CDR2 reads ANQGSEA. This CDR3 is 11 amino acids long. This clone was seen just once. TCRdb's copy holds only in-frame clones and misses some; the assay was immunoSEQ multiplex PCR. The sample consists of more than 50,000 clones, around 94% of them appearing once. The treatment is: preoperative locoregional IRX-2 cytokine immunotherapy. Preoperative locoregional IRX-2 cytokine immunotherapy was tested in the phase Ib source study.

This rearrangement joins TRBV29-1 to TRBJ1-2; D is unresolved. The sample was collected from a patient treated with IRX-2 immunotherapy. The clonotype comes from a human donor with breast cancer. In nucleotides, the CDR3 is TGCAGCGTCCCCCACGCCAGTGGCTACACCTTC. Its translation: CSVPHASGYTF.